This is a list of T cell receptor beta chains from one sample in a study of blood T cells in healthy people across ages. TCRdb processed the 5' RACE reads anew with MiXCR; each CDR3 protein has one entry. The sample yields 600,000 or so distinct CDR3 sequences, about 30% seen once. The sequencing input was blood. The receptors here all came from a woman aged 80 or older in good health. Each CDR3 is given with its conserved first and last residue.

V gene	J gene	CDR3 protein
TRBV7-2	TRBJ2-3	CASSFKGSDTQYF
TRBV5-1	TRBJ1-1	CASSSGQGHRGNTEAFF
TRBV11-2	TRBJ1-1	CASNSTGATEAFF
TRBV15	TRBJ2-7	CATSGKFRSSYEQYF
TRBV6-1	TRBJ2-4	CASSGPGAWNIQYF
TRBV27	TRBJ1-2	CASSLDRSYGYTF
TRBV10-3	TRBJ2-6	CATPGQGPSGANVLTF
TRBV4-1	TRBJ2-7	CASSQDLGGYEQYF
TRBV2	TRBJ1-1	CASRVDSPEAFF
TRBV6-5	TRBJ2-5	CASSWTSQETQYF
TRBV7-2	TRBJ2-5	CASSPIAGGPWETQYF
TRBV6-5	TRBJ2-5	CASRATANVETQYF
TRBV9	TRBJ2-1	CASSPKRGGARQYVNEQFF
TRBV5-1	TRBJ1-6	CAGSPGQRNSPLHF
TRBV5-4	TRBJ2-5	CASSPQTTAETQYF
TRBV30	TRBJ2-7	CAWSVLSATYEQYF
TRBV30	TRBJ1-1	CAWSGHGSVTAFF
TRBV7-9	TRBJ2-3	CASSLKGGRRLAPDTQYF
TRBV18	TRBJ2-4	CASSPPVGNIQYF
TRBV7-3	TRBJ1-6	CASSLGDRGSLNSPLHF
TRBV20-1	TRBJ2-3	CSARGLADPTDTQYF
TRBV20-1	TRBJ1-5	CSAKDRAEQPQHF
TRBV6-1	TRBJ1-1	CASSESMHRGAFF
TRBV14	TRBJ2-7	CASSHFSGDRYEQYF
TRBV20-1	TRBJ2-5	CSASPLGRETQYF
TRBV11-2	TRBJ1-1	CASNQYGGTAEAFF
TRBV20-1	TRBJ2-3	CSARRGSGGQGDTQYF
TRBV6-6	TRBJ2-3	CASSYSGSTDTQYF
TRBV12-3/TRBV12-4	TRBJ1-3	CASSLRGPGGTSGNTIYF
TRBV4-1	TRBJ2-5	CASSQEAWQEQYF
TRBV5-1	TRBJ2-3	CASSYGGVADTQYF
TRBV30	TRBJ2-5	CAWKSKETQYF